Presented here are 14 T cell receptor beta chains from one specimen sequenced in a study of T cell repertoires in cytomegalovirus infection. Their specific antigens are unknown. TCRdb analysed the reads with MiXCR anew, one entry per CDR3 protein. The top ten hold around an eighth of the sample, which has roughly 920,000 distinct CDR3 sequences, around 29% seen once. Sequenced material: cultured CD8+ T cells from PBMCs, taken from culture after CMV antigen stimulation. The source is a human donor in good health (CMV status not recorded). Some clones in this sample may be carry-over from other donors' samples.

This clonotype appeared many times. V gene TRBV7-9 combines with J gene TRBJ2-1; no definite D call. Trimming cost V 6 bases and J 6 bases, with 6 bases left between them. This CDR3 comprises 11 residues. Germline V gene sequence: CDR1 SEHNR, CDR2 FQNEAQ (reference sequence). In DNA, the CDR3 is TGTGCCAGCAGTTCTCCCAATGAGCAGTTCTTC. Its protein is CASSSPNEQFF.

This clonotype has ten or more counts. The J gene is TRBJ1-1, the V gene TRBV12-3 or TRBV12-4; 8 bases match TRBD1. This CDR3 is built from 13 residues. Unmatched junction bases numbered 7, after V lost 5 bases and J lost 8 bases. The CDR3 protein is CASSPPGQVEAFF. As DNA, the CDR3 is TGTGCCAGCAGTCCTCCGGGACAGGTCGAAGCTTTCTTT.

In this sample, this clonotype turned up a few times. CDR3 bases: TGTGCCAGCGACTCTAGACAGGCGGGCTATGGCTACACCTTC. Amino acid sequence: CASDSRQAGYGYTF. This sequence joins TRBV13 and TRBJ1-2, with D perhaps matching TRBD1 (6 bases). Deletions cut 8 bases from V and 4 bases from J, with 17 bases between. This CDR3 comprises 14 residues. Germline assignment: CDR1 PRHDT and CDR2 FYEKMQ (reference sequence).

This clonotype was observed a handful of times. The chain links TRBV20-1 to TRBJ2-7; the D gene is possibly TRBD1 (6 bases). The CDR3 is 14 residues long. The germline V gene encodes CDR1 DFQATT and CDR2 SNEGSKA (reference sequence). The ends were cut back, 4 bases at V and 3 bases at J, with 16 bases in the middle. In DNA, the CDR3 is TGCAGTGCTATCCCCAACAGGGACCTCTACGAGCAGTACTTC. This gives the protein CSAIPNRDLYEQYF.

This chain connects TRBV13 to TRBJ2-7; D is unclear. Germline assignment: CDR1 PRHDT and CDR2 FYEKMQ (reference sequence). The CDR3 is 13 amino acids. V shed 4 bases and J shed 2 bases, with 9 bases lying between them. CDR3 amino acids: CASSWGPAYEQYV. The CDR3 DNA reads as TGTGCCAGCAGCTGGGGTCCCGCCTACGAGCAGTACGTC.

This clonotype was counted only a few times. The V call is TRBV7-9, the J call TRBJ1-2; 10 bases are a match to TRBD1. The CDR3 totals 15 residues. The ends lost 5 bases at V and 7 bases at J; junction bases unmatched: 10. In germline, CDR1 is SEHNR, CDR2 FQNEAQ (reference sequence). The CDR3 here is CASSPRTGGRTGYTF. The CDR3 coding sequence is TGTGCCAGCAGCCCCCGGACAGGGGGGAGGACTGGCTACACCTTC.

In this sample, this clonotype turned up many times. This rearrangement joins TRBV7-2 to TRBJ2-7, with 8 bases fitting TRBD2. V lost 1 base to trimming and J lost 2 bases; unmatched junction nucleotides: 4. The CDR3 consists of 15 residues. Germline V CDR1 and CDR2: SGHTA, FQGNSA. The CDR3 spells CASSLGLAGPYEQYF. The CDR3 DNA is TGTGCCAGCAGCTTAGGGCTAGCGGGTCCCTACGAGCAGTACTTC.

The gene calls are TRBV27 and TRBJ2-2; no clear D. CDR1 and CDR2 (germline): MNHEY, SMNVEV (reference sequence). The CDR3 has 12 residues. Between the trimmed V and J ends, which lost 6 bases and 5 bases, there was a span of 7 bases. The CDR3 bases are TGTGCCAGCAGGATGAGGACCGGGGAGCTGTTTTTT. It codes for CASRMRTGELFF.

The chain is built from TRBV27 and TRBJ2-3, with D hard to call. Looked up from germline, CDR1 is MNHEY and CDR2 is SMNVEV (reference sequence). CDR3 length: 15 amino acids. Deletions cut 1 base from V and 4 bases from J, with 12 bases between. CDR3 region: CASSLFGYSPDTQYF. CDR3 bases: TGTGCCAGCAGTTTATTTGGGTACTCTCCAGATACGCAGTATTTT.

The chain has TRBV2 and TRBJ2-1; D may be TRBD1 (6 bases). The CDR3 length is 16 residues. The V end was cut by 1 base, the J end by 1 base, with 11 bases between. Germline V gene sequence: CDR1 SNHLY, CDR2 FYNNEI. Here the CDR3 reads CASSEEDSYSYNEQFF. Here the CDR3 DNA reads TGTGCCAGCAGTGAAGAGGACAGCTATTCCTACAATGAGCAGTTCTTC.

This clonotype turned up a few times. The chain links TRBV6-2 or TRBV6-3 to TRBJ2-3; 8 bases match TRBD1. CDR3 length equals 18 residues. Trimming at V came to 2 bases and at J to 4 bases, leaving 14 bases not matched to a gene. CDR1 is MNHEY and CDR2 is SVGEGT in the germline V gene. CDR3 nucleotides: TGTGCCAGCAGTTACGGCCGTCTGGACAGGGAAGGGGCAGATACGCAGTATTTT. Translation: CASSYGRLDREGADTQYF.

About this clonotype itself: A much larger clonotype is one base distant, so this may be a read error. This rearrangement joins TRBV7-8 to TRBJ2-1; perhaps TRBD2 as D (5 bases). Germline assignment: CDR1 SGHVS and CDR2 FQNEAQ. The germline V and J ends were trimmed by 8 bases and 4 bases, with 18 bases remaining between them. This CDR3 is built from 15 residues. The CDR3 sequence: CASLEEGPTYNEQFF. CDR3 nucleotides: TGTGCCAGCTTAGAAGAGGGCCCCACATACAATGAGCAGTTCTTC.

The V gene is TRBV19, the J gene TRBJ1-5; D is unresolved. This CDR3 region has 13 residues. CDR1 and CDR2 (germline): LNHDA, SQIVND (reference sequence). The V gene lost 1 base and the J gene lost 5 bases, with 6 bases spanning the gap. CDR3: CASSIALYQPQHF. The DNA of the CDR3 is TGTGCCAGTAGTATAGCCCTGTATCAGCCCCAGCATTTT.

This clonotype was detected ten times or more. The chain couples TRBV7-9 to TRBJ2-3; D perhaps matches TRBD1 (5 bases). The CDR3 sequence is 14 residues long. V was shortened by 2 bases and J by 4 bases, with 10 bases between the two germline ends. Germline CDR1 SEHNR, CDR2 FQNEAQ (reference sequence). CDR3 amino acids: CASSLSDSPDTQYF. The CDR3 nucleotides read TGTGCCAGCAGCTTATCAGACAGTCCAGATACGCAGTATTTT.